Listed below are T cell receptor beta chains from one sample, sequenced in a study of blood T cells in healthy people across ages. TCRdb redid the calling of the 5' RACE reads with MiXCR, one entry per CDR3 protein. The sample shows about 570,000 distinct CDR3 sequences, 27% of them seen only once. The source material was blood. The receptors stem from a woman in her 70s in good health. Both conserved end residues are part of each CDR3. A D gene is named only where the DNA matches it firmly. Expanded clones are given a class, and other clones once, few, many or no size at all.

abundance: few; len: 15; j_gene: TRBJ1-2; d_gene: TRBD1; v_gene: TRBV7-9; CDR3nt: TGCGCCAGCAGCTTTGCGGACAGGGCCTCTTATGGCTACACCTTC; CDR3aa: CASSFADRASYGYTF
abundance: .; len: 15; j_gene: TRBJ2-2; d_gene: TRBD1; v_gene: TRBV5-4; CDR3nt: TGTGCCAACAGCTTAGGACAGGGGCACACCGGGGAGCTGTTTTTT; CDR3aa: CANSLGQGHTGELFF
abundance: .; len: 18; j_gene: TRBJ2-5; d_gene: TRBD2; v_gene: TRBV4-2; CDR3nt: TGTGCCAGCAGCCAAGAAGGGACTAGCGGGGGGTCCCAAGAGACCCTGTACTTC; CDR3aa: CASSQEGTSGGSQETLYF
abundance: .; len: 17; j_gene: TRBJ2-1; d_gene: TRBD2; v_gene: TRBV20-1; CDR3nt: TGCAGTGCTAGAGTAAAACTAGCGGGGGTAATAGGCAATGAGCAGTTCTTC; CDR3aa: CSARVKLAGVIGNEQFF
abundance: .; len: 11; j_gene: TRBJ1-1; d_gene: .; v_gene: TRBV29-1; CDR3nt: TGCAGCGTTGAGAGAGGGGACGGTGCTTTCTTT; CDR3aa: CSVERGDGAFF
abundance: .; len: 17; j_gene: TRBJ1-6; d_gene: TRBD1; v_gene: TRBV11-2; CDR3nt: TGTGCCAGCAGCCCGACCCCCGGACAGGGGACGGATTCACCCCTCCACTTT; CDR3aa: CASSPTPGQGTDSPLHF
abundance: .; len: 15; j_gene: TRBJ1-6; d_gene: TRBD1; v_gene: TRBV9; CDR3nt: TGTGCCAGCAGCGCAAACGGGACAGGGGAATCACCCCTCCACTTT; CDR3aa: CASSANGTGESPLHF
abundance: .; len: 15; j_gene: TRBJ2-3; d_gene: .; v_gene: TRBV5-8; CDR3nt: TGTGCCAGCAAATTGGGGGGCCCTATCACAGATACGCAGTATTTT; CDR3aa: CASKLGGPITDTQYF
abundance: few; len: 14; j_gene: TRBJ1-4; d_gene: TRBD1; v_gene: TRBV7-6; CDR3nt: TGTGCCAGCAGCTTAGGGACAGGGGATGAAAAACTGTTTTTT; CDR3aa: CASSLGTGDEKLFF
abundance: .; len: 13; j_gene: TRBJ1-2; d_gene: .; v_gene: TRBV9; CDR3nt: TGTGCCAGCAGCATCGCGCCGAACTATGGCTACACCTTC; CDR3aa: CASSIAPNYGYTF
abundance: few; len: 14; j_gene: TRBJ2-7; d_gene: .; v_gene: TRBV6-1; CDR3nt: TGTGCCAGCAGAGCGTCCCGGGACACCTACGAGCAGTACTTC; CDR3aa: CASRASRDTYEQYF
abundance: .; len: 13; j_gene: TRBJ1-1; d_gene: .; v_gene: TRBV10-3; CDR3nt: TGTGCCATCAGTGAGTCATCCGAGGAAGAAGCTTTCTTT; CDR3aa: CAISESSEEEAFF
abundance: .; len: 18; j_gene: TRBJ2-7; d_gene: .; v_gene: TRBV4-3; CDR3nt: TGCGCCAGCAGCCAATCACCGACGGAAAAGCAAAGATGCTACGAGCAGTACTTC; CDR3aa: CASSQSPTEKQRCYEQYF